This TCR beta chain was obtained from a study of blood T cell repertoires in COVID-19. The repertoire was sequenced with immunoSEQ multiplex PCR; TCRdb's copy has only in-frame clones and lacks some. The sample consists of about 150,000 clones, around four fifths of them appearing once. Germline trimming cut 4 bases from V and 0 bases from J; bases unmatched to any gene: 5. Germline V CDR1 and CDR2: SGDLS, YYNGEE. This CDR3 has 15 residues. The sample taken for sequencing was peripheral blood. This sequence was found in a woman aged 80 or over with acute or convalescent COVID-19. This rearrangement joins TRBV9 to TRBJ2-3; TRBD2 matches at 7 bases. In DNA, the CDR3 is TGTGCCAGCAGCCGAAGCGGGGTAAGCACAGATACGCAGTATTTT. Translating gives CASSRSGVSTDTQYF.